The TCR beta chain under discussion was sequenced for a study of identical twins listed by TCRdb under 2016. In the study overall: To test whether fetal clonotypes persist, this study deep-sequenced TCR alpha and beta repertoires from monozygotic twins, from unrelated adults of various ages, and from cord blood. To rule out contamination, replicate twin experiments were performed at different times with different library preparation protocols.

To prepare the library, 5' RACE was applied. The reads were generated on an Illumina HiSeq 2000. Template switching added a universal primer binding site, and the final cDNA carried a unique molecular identifier that allowed TCR cDNA molecules to be counted accurately. Specific primers in the conserved constant-segment region were used to synthesize first-strand cDNA for the TCR alpha and beta chains. To control for contamination, every cDNA library was double barcoded, receiving both a SMART-Mk sample barcode and Illumina barcodes. TruSeq adapter sequences along with Illumina sample barcodes were introduced in two successive PCR steps. Sequencing of the TCR alpha and beta cDNA libraries was done on the Illumina HiSeq platform using custom primers. The original methods were these. MiGEC was used to process raw reads and extract unique molecular identifiers, and MiXCR was used to find CDR3 positions. For each individual, recombination models were inferred using an EM algorithm with the repgenHMM and IGoR tools. Shared clonotype analysis was performed with the tcR package in R, normalizing sharing by the product of cloneset sizes. To study raw recombination free of thymic and clonal selection effects, out-of-frame nonproductive sequences were analyzed. TCRdb passed the public sequencing reads through fastp at Q25 and MiXCR, retaining productive beta sequences. When rows share a CDR3 protein, they turn into one entry using the most common DNA and genes. It is TCRdb's table, rather than the study itself, that gives the V and J calls and clone size. Here the sample has some 1,700,000 distinct CDR3 sequences; about 31% occur a single time. 0.25% to 0.3% of the sample is in the top ten clones.

Remarks on this clonotype: There is no known antigen for this receptor. No clone much larger than this one lies a single base away; base qualities are absent.

Every donor in the study was a healthy Caucasian. As encoded in the germline V gene, CDR1 is SGHRS while CDR2 is YFSETQ. The CDR3 goes from the cysteine to the phenylalanine over 17 residues. Just the 51-base CDR3 DNA is kept, in frame starting at base 1. On the study overall, not on this receptor specifically: A weaker excess of twin sharing was found in beta out-of-frame sequences because the signal-to-noise ratio was lowered by fewer shared sequences. Compared with coincidental sharing between unrelated individuals, out-of-frame TCR alpha sequences shared between twins showed an excess of sequences with low generation probability. Abundant cord blood beta clonotypes had fewer insertions, young adult naive repertoires showed a similar but weaker trend, and memory repertoires showed no such trend. In monozygotic twins, recombination models systematically underestimated out-of-frame TCR alpha sharing, but the models matched the sharing seen between unrelated individuals. Conclusions relied on cross-sectional statistical analysis, since the same donors could not be followed over many years. Zero-insertion analyses could be partly confounded by invariant T cells such as MAIT and iNKT, though diverse VJ usage argued against such confounding for most clonotypes.

Sequenced sample: cord blood. The V gene is TRBV5-1 and the J gene is TRBJ2-1; TRBD2 is a possible D gene, resting on 6 matching bases. The better agreement between TRBJ2-7 and the DNA end casts doubt on the J call. This sequence originates from a newborn girl in good health. This receptor has the CDR3 CASSSTPRGSSYNEQYF. DNA sequence: TGCGCCAGCAGCTCTACCCCCCGGGGGAGCTCCTACAATGAGCAGTACTTC.